Here is one TCR beta chain with its context. Its antigen is not identified. This record belongs to a study of vaccination effects on CD4 cells after COVID-19. CDR1 is MNHNS, CDR2 SASEGT, per germline. V lost 6 bases, J lost 4 bases, and 1 base stayed unmatched. The CDR3 is 14 residues long. The protocol was immunoSEQ multiplex PCR, while the TCRdb copy is restricted to in-frame clones and leaves out a portion. Among roughly 56,000 clones listed, about three quarters were seen once. Upon completion of approximately ten days in culture, CD4+ T cells were isolated. The receptor was isolated from a human donor who received a COVID-19 vaccine. The J gene is TRBJ2-1, the V gene TRBV6-1; 12 nucleotides line up with TRBD1. The input for sequencing was CD4+ T cells from PBMCs cultured without peptide, taken before COVID-19 vaccination. The CDR3 DNA sequence: TGTGCCAGCAGGGGACAGGGGGCTTACAATGAGCAGTTCTTC. Translated: CASRGQGAYNEQFF.